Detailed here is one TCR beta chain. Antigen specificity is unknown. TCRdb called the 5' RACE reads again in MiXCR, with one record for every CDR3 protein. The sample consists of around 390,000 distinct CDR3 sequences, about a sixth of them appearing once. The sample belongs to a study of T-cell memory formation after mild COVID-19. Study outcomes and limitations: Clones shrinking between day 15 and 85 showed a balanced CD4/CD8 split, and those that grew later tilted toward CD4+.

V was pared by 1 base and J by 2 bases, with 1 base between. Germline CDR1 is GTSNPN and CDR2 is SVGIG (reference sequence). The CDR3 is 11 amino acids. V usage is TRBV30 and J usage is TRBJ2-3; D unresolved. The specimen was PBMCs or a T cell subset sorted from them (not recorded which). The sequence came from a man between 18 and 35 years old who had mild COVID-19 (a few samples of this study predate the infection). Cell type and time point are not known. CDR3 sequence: CAWSDTDTQYF. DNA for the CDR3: TGTGCCTGGAGTGACACAGATACGCAGTATTTT.